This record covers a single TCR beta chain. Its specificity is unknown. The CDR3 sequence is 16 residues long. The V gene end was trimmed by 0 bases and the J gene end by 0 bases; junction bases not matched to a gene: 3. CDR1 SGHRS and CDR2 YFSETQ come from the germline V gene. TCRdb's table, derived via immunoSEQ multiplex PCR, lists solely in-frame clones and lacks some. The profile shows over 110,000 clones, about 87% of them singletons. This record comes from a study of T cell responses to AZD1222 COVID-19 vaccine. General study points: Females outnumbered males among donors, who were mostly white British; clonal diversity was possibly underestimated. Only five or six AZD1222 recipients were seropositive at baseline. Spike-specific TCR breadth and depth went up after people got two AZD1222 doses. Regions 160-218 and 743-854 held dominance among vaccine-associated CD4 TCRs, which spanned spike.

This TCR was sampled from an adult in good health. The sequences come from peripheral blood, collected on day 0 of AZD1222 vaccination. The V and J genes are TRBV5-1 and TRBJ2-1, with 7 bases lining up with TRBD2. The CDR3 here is CASSLAGGSSYNEQFF. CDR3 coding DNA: TGCGCCAGCAGCTTGGCCGGCGGGAGCTCCTACAATGAGCAGTTCTTC. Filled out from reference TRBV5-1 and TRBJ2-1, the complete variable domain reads KAGVTQTPRYLIKTRGQQVTLSCSPISGHRSVSWYQQTPGQGLQFLFEYFSETQRNKGNFPGRFSGRQFSNSRSEMNVSTLELGDSALYLCASSLAGGSSYNEQFFGPGTRLTVL.